Presented here are 17 T cell receptor beta chains from one specimen sequenced in a study of T cell repertoires in cytomegalovirus infection. TCRdb passed the reads through MiXCR, listing each CDR3 protein once. The sample has 150,000 or so distinct CDR3 sequences; about a quarter are singletons. Source material: PBMCs. These receptors all stem from a human donor in good health (CMV status not recorded). Some clones in this sample may be carry-over from other donors' samples.

The chain carries TRBV2 and TRBJ1-1, with 7 bases aligning to TRBD1. The CDR3 contains 14 residues. Germline CDR1 SNHLY, CDR2 FYNNEI. With V trimmed by 9 bases and J by 1 base, 8 bases remained unmatched. In DNA form, the CDR3 reads TGTGCCAGTCACCTTGGGACAGCGAACACTGAAGCTTTCTTT. Encoded protein: CASHLGTANTEAFF.

The chain couples TRBV5-1 to TRBJ2-7; D not certain. Looked up from germline, CDR1 is SGHRS and CDR2 is YFSETQ. The CDR3 covers 11 residues. V lost 4 bases, J lost 3 bases, and 5 bases lay in between. CDR3 in DNA: TGCGCCAGCAGCCTCCACTACGAGCAGTACTTC. This codes for CASSLHYEQYF.

This clonotype was counted a few times. The chain recombines TRBV19 with TRBJ2-2; TRBD2 aligns across 12 bases. V lost 6 bases to trimming and J lost 6 bases; unmatched junction nucleotides: 2. The CDR3 consists of 14 residues. Germline values: CDR1 LNHDA, CDR2 SQIVND (reference sequence). DNA of the CDR3: TGTGCCAGTAGAGGGACTAGCGGGCCCGGGGAGCTGTTTTTT. Translating it yields CASRGTSGPGELFF.

At least ten counts were recorded for this clonotype. The V and J genes are TRBV4-3 and TRBJ2-4, with a tentative D call TRBD2 (5 bases). V lost 2 bases and J 3 bases, leaving 23 bases between the germline ends. The CDR3 loop spans 19 amino acids. Germline V gene sequence: CDR1 LGHNA, CDR2 YSLEER. The CDR3 DNA is TGCGCCAGCAGCCAATCCTCCATACGGGGAGCCTTCGGCAAAAACATTCAGTACTTC. As protein: CASSQSSIRGAFGKNIQYF.

This clonotype has ten or more counts. The gene calls are TRBV10-3 and TRBJ1-3, with D possibly matching TRBD1 (5 bases). Germline values: CDR1 ENHRY, CDR2 SYGVKD. V was trimmed by 8 bases and J by 0 bases, leaving 14 bases between them. This CDR3 has 15 amino acids. In nucleotides, the CDR3 is TGTGCCATCGGGGACGGGCCCCTCTCTGGAAACACCATATATTTT. As protein: CAIGDGPLSGNTIYF.

This chain connects TRBV4-3 to TRBJ2-5, with TRBD2 identical over 9 bases. V shed 4 bases, J shed 0 bases, and the junction held 12 bases outside the gene matches. Germline CDR1 is LGHNA and CDR2 is YSLEER. The CDR3 has 18 residues. CDR3 DNA: TGCGCCAGCAGCCCTAGCCGGGAGCGGGGGGTCCACCAAGAGACCCAGTACTTC. The encoded protein is CASSPSRERGVHQETQYF.

This clonotype was seen a few times. In nucleotides, the CDR3 is TGTGCCAGCAGCTTCGGCGGGAGGGCGGATACGCAGTATTTT. It encodes CASSFGGRADTQYF. This chain connects TRBV7-3 to TRBJ2-3, with 9 bases matching TRBD2. V gave up 3 bases and J gave up 6 bases; unmatched junction bases: 4. This CDR3 has 14 residues. The V gene's germline CDR1 is SGHTA and CDR2 FQGTGA.

This clonotype came up a few times. The chain has TRBV5-6 and TRBJ2-2, with a weak D call TRBD1 (7 bases). In germline, CDR1 is SGHDT, CDR2 YYEEEE. The CDR3 is made up of 16 amino acids. Trimming pared 0 bases from V and 7 bases from J, leaving 16 bases between. The CDR3 region is CASSLASAGGFGELFF. The DNA for the CDR3 is TGTGCCAGCAGCTTGGCCTCGGCAGGGGGGTTCGGGGAGCTGTTTTTT.

J is TRBJ1-2 and V is TRBV7-3, with TRBD1 as a possible D gene (5 bases). The CDR3 covers 12 residues. Germline CDR1 SGHTA, CDR2 FQGTGA. V lost 5 bases and J 6 bases, leaving 10 bases between the germline ends. CDR3 sequence reads: CASSGATHGYTF. The CDR3 DNA reads TGTGCCAGCAGCGGGGCTACCCATGGCTACACCTTC.

This clonotype was counted a few times. The chain employs TRBV7-9 and TRBJ2-1; D gene unclear. CDR3 length: 16 residues. Germline V gene data show CDR1 as SEHNR and CDR2 as FQNEAQ (reference sequence). V dropped 1 base and J dropped 7 bases, with 17 bases sitting between them. CDR3 DNA sequence: TGTGCCAGCAGCTTAGAAGGTAGGCGGCAGTCAAATGAGCAGTTCTTC. It is translated as CASSLEGRRQSNEQFF.

The V gene is TRBV20-1, the J gene TRBJ2-1; a weak D match, TRBD2 (5 bases). The V end lost 6 bases, the J end lost 7 bases, and 7 bases lay between the germline ends. Germline V gene lookup returns CDR1 DFQATT and CDR2 SNEGSKA (reference sequence). The length of the CDR3 is 10 residues. As DNA, the CDR3 is TGCAGTGCCCGGAGGAATGAGCAGTTCTTC. Its translation: CSARRNEQFF.

Ten or more counts support this clonotype. The chain recombines TRBV12-3 or TRBV12-4 with TRBJ2-7; TRBD2 might be the D (6 bases). The CDR3 covers 15 residues. Trimming removed 3 bases at V and 3 bases at J, with 15 bases between. CDR3 bases: TGTGCCAGCAGTTTGGGGGGAGCTGCCCGCTACGAGCAGTACTTC. This sequence encodes CASSLGGAARYEQYF.

This clonotype appeared many times. The CDR3 protein is CASSLARPYEQYF. The CDR3 DNA is TGTGCCAGCAGCTTAGCGCGTCCTTACGAGCAGTACTTC. The chain is built from TRBV7-9 and TRBJ2-7; no clear D gene. V was shortened by 0 bases and J by 4 bases, with 7 bases between the two germline ends. Germline CDR1 is SEHNR and CDR2 is FQNEAQ (reference sequence). This CDR3 is built from 13 residues. Looking up the rest from reference TRBV7-9 and TRBJ2-7 gives the full variable domain: DTGVSQNPRHKITKRGQNVTFRCDPISEHNRLYWYRQTLGQGPEFLTYFQNEAQLEKSRLLSDRFSAERPKGSFSTLEIQRTEQGDSAMYLCASSLARPYEQYFGPGTRLTVT.

This clonotype was picked up many times. The chain joins TRBV7-2 to TRBJ2-6, with D unresolved. The CDR3 runs 16 residues. The germline V gene has CDR1 SGHTA and CDR2 FQGNSA. V lost 5 bases and J 2 bases, leaving 13 bases between the germline ends. For the CDR3, the DNA is TGTGCCAGCAGCCCGACTTCCCAGGCTGGGGCCAACGTCCTGACTTTC. Translation: CASSPTSQAGANVLTF. Complete variable domain (other parts from reference TRBV7-2 and TRBJ2-6): GAGVSQSPSNKVTEKGKDVELRCDPISGHTALYWYRQSLGQGLEFLIYFQGNSAPDKSGLPSDRFSAERTGGSVSTLTIQRTQQEDSAVYLCASSPTSQAGANVLTFGAGSRLTVL.

This chain connects TRBV7-2 to TRBJ2-4, with 7 nucleotides matching TRBD2. The CDR3 sequence is 15 residues long. The ends lost 4 bases at V and 8 bases at J; junction bases unmatched: 11. Germline V gene lookup returns CDR1 SGHTA and CDR2 FQGNSA. In DNA form, the CDR3 reads TGTGCCAGCAGCTCAAGACTAGGGGAGGGAGACATTCAGTACTTC. This translates into CASSSRLGEGDIQYF. Based on the CDR3 plus reference TRBV7-2 and TRBJ2-4, the full variable domain is GAGVSQSPSNKVTEKGKDVELRCDPISGHTALYWYRQSLGQGLEFLIYFQGNSAPDKSGLPSDRFSAERTGGSVSTLTIQRTQQEDSAVYLCASSSRLGEGDIQYFGAGTRLSVL.

By sample fraction, this clonotype is medium-sized. The gene calls are TRBV7-2 and TRBJ1-5; no firm D call. The CDR3 extends over 15 amino acids. Per germline, CDR1 SGHTA and CDR2 FQGNSA. V gave up 1 base and J gave up 4 bases, with 11 bases separating them. CDR3 loop: CASSLGHIGNQPQHF. The CDR3 nucleotides read TGTGCCAGCAGCTTAGGCCACATAGGAAATCAGCCCCAGCATTTT.

The rearrangement uses TRBV30 and TRBJ1-4; D is undetermined. The CDR3 has 15 amino acids. Trimming stripped 3 bases from V and 0 bases from J, with 11 bases between. Germline assignment: CDR1 GTSNPN and CDR2 SVGIG (reference sequence). DNA of the CDR3: TGTGCCTGGAGGGGATGGTTTGCAACTAATGAAAAACTGTTTTTT. Translating gives CAWRGWFATNEKLFF.